Listed here is a single T cell receptor (beta chain). This clone has only a few counts. It lacks a known antigen. No much larger clone exists at a distance of one base, and base qualities are not known. The sample is drawn from a study of cytomegalovirus exposure and HLA in healthy donors (dated by TCRdb to 2015 to 2018). Notes on the research overall: According to an earlier analysis of several hundred of the donors, about 179 million T cells yielded some 110 million unique TCR beta sequences and approximately 300 Gb of sequence data. Class I and class II HLA loci were covered by the typing at four-digit resolution. A separate validation cohort of 100 to 150 different subjects was used in addition to the roughly 700-subject first cohort. To study patterns of TCR occurrence, a later analysis re-analyzed previously published TCR beta repertoires from hundreds of donors and added high-resolution HLA genotyping. Donor age, sex, ethnicity and CMV serostatus were compiled alongside the repertoire data. An early release that covered around 590 HLA-typed donors contained approximately 290 gigabases of sequencing data and around 80 million unique TCR sequences. The aim of the study was to test whether cataloging public T cell receptors could identify signatures of past pathogen exposure. Rather than drawing on any new phenotypic data, the later analysis identified candidate immune exposures from TCR beta sequences and the way those sequences occurred across donors. A few DR-DQ haplotypes were treated as single units for association and clustering because of strong linkage in the cohort. The study profiled the T cell repertoires of around 700 subjects by immunosequencing and related them to cytomegalovirus serostatus. Every discovery cohort repertoire had been produced on one sequencing platform. The genetic ancestry cluster associated with self-reported Caucasian donors included roughly four fifths of the roughly 400 genotyped donors. Among 350 to 400 genotyped donors of the cohort, an average of approximately 240,000 unique TCR beta nucleotide sequences were sequenced per donor, roughly a sixth of them non-productive. High-throughput TCR immunosequencing, statistical association of individual TCRs with disease status, and machine learning were combined to predict cytomegalovirus infection status. Typing coverage varied by locus: roughly 620-630 donors for A, B, C, DRB1 and DQB1; roughly 510 for DQA1; over 600 for DPA1; around 450 for DPB1. To decide whether each TCR beta V gene segment behaved as functional or pseudogenic, an earlier analysis of some 600 of the donors relied on high-throughput TCR beta sequencing. A later genetic analysis took genome-wide SNP genotypes for about 65% of the roughly 670 donors and used that subset as a discovery cohort.

The library was built by means of the immunoSEQ multiplex PCR assay. The multiplex PCR relied on a mix of 60 forward primers for TCR Vbeta segments and 13 reverse primers for TCR Jbeta segments. Amplification of the CDR3 region of rearranged TCR beta genes was performed with a multiplex PCR assay on genomic DNA. Amplified TCR beta libraries were sequenced as 87-base-pair reads on the Illumina HiSeq System. In the paper's pipeline: A later analysis counted about 80 million unique TCR beta chains across the 666 repertoires, and some 11 million of these chains were shared by at least two donors. Raw reads were error-corrected and collapsed into unique sequences with a nearest-neighbor algorithm that merged closely related sequences to remove PCR and sequencing errors. V, D and J gene segments were assigned by aligning CDR3 sequences to IMGT reference sequences. Each retained sequence needed at least a six-nucleotide match to both a V gene segment and a J gene segment. A rearrangement counted as productive if the CDR3 had no stop codons and remained in frame with V and J, and every other rearrangement counted as non-productive. Following IMGT convention, CDR3 was defined as the stretch from the second conserved V-encoded cysteine to the conserved J-encoded phenylalanine. The earlier analysis of 587 of the donors excluded any sequence lacking an unambiguous match to a single V gene segment. In an earlier analysis of about 590 of the donors, a V segment was called functional when productive rearrangements were above 56.7%, and segregating when the standard deviation between donors exceeded 5%. A statistical classification framework was developed to diagnose cytomegalovirus status using the catalog of TCR beta chain sequences. V and J gene assignment, in a later analysis, came from comparing TCR nucleotide sequences with IMGT/GENE-DB human TR gene sequences. The TCRdist pipeline was used in a later analysis to assign CDR3 sequences and most-parsimonious VDJ recombination scenarios. In a later analysis, each TCR beta chain was defined by its CDR3 amino acid sequence together with its V-gene family, and reads without a unique V-gene family were excluded. As a way to deal with suspected cross-contamination and a sequencing artifact, a later analysis dropped hundreds of nucleotide sequences that were highly shared and had low generation probability. A later analysis calculated a clonal expansion index for each public chain from normalized within-repertoire ranks of inferred template counts. In a later analysis, generation probabilities were computed with a VDJ recombination model fitted to out-of-frame rearrangements, and the resulting probabilities were checked against IGoR. In a later analysis, TCR-TCR, TCR-HLA and TCR-CMV co-occurrence was scored with hypergeometric tests, and a repertoire-size bias correction was applied to TCR pairs. To estimate false discovery rates, a later analysis permuted the HLA or CMV assignments 20 times. In a later analysis, co-occurring TCRs were grouped using DBSCAN, with TCRdist sequence similarity added in when clustering inside HLA-allele-positive subsets. For co-occurrence clustering, repertoires with fewer than 30,000 or more than 120,000 public chains were excluded, along with roughly five repertoires with anomalous nucleotide sharing. This is the immuneACCESS table as TCRdb keeps it, with only in-frame sequences that have V and J called. A part of the clones is gone; compared with another copy, unresolved V genes explain less than half, and the rest is unexplained. That table furnishes V, J and clone size, whereas the DNA furnished D and trimming. Here the sample has 150,000 to 200,000 clones; just under 80% occur a single time. Of the sample, 2.5% to 3% is held by the ten largest clones.

General study outcomes and caveats: The authors suggested that the approach could potentially be extended to other disease states and immunological phenotypes. A cluster of highly shared sequence variants was judged likely to be a technical artifact of the sequencing pipeline. When HLA alleles, especially DR and DQ, strongly co-occurred, TCR associations were difficult to assign to individual alleles. The only immune exposure information available for the cohort was CMV serostatus. An association between a missense DCLRE1C variant and V-gene and J-gene trimming of TCR beta chains was found in a later genetic analysis and replicated in an independent cohort. The classifier was reported to diagnose cytomegalovirus status with high specificity and sensitivity in both the original cohort and the validation cohort. Linkage disequilibrium might explain the correlated functional status among segregating V segments, but an unknown experimental factor could not be ruled out. The earlier analysis of some 540 of the donors excluded seventeen rarely observed V segments, including chromosome 9 orphons, because counts were too low. Because HLA typing was unavailable for some donors at each locus, only the typed subset was used in association tests. According to a later genetic analysis, donors in an Asian-associated ancestry cluster had fewer N-insertions in productive TCRs than the approximately 650-donor mean. A total of 164 TCR beta chains were listed by the study as associated with cytomegalovirus. This cohort had only TCR beta chains sequenced, and the lack of alpha or paired-chain data limited which features could be detected. A later analysis reported that several top co-occurrence clusters appeared linked to parvovirus B19, influenza, CMV and Epstein-Barr virus. The presence/absence analyses assumed that sequencing depth was roughly uniform across donors, and that assumption may not be true. Three of the identified cytomegalovirus-associated TCR beta chains were confirmed in vitro to be specific for cytomegalovirus antigens. In an earlier analysis of approximately 600 of the donors, most TCR beta V segments were observed in productive rearrangements about 90% or about 30% of the time, broadly matching IMGT annotations. A later analysis found that TCR association rates varied across HLA loci, with DRB1 alleles showing the most associated TCRs and HLA-C alleles the fewest. A further reported finding was that TCR beta sequences accurately predicted the HLA-A and HLA-B alleles for most subjects in the first cohort. Some IMGT-functional V segments, including TRBV6-2 and TRBV6-3, could not be distinguished by the 87-base-pair reads and were therefore excluded. In a later analysis, most CMV-associated TCR beta chains were found to appear HLA-restricted, with HLA associations seemingly driven largely by CMV exposure. Most TCR sequences were seen in very few donors, while some public TCRs were found in many individuals. In a later analysis, HLA-associated TCR beta chains showed more clonal expansion and lower generation probabilities than non-associated chains that were equally common. Specific HLA alleles were associated with 15,000 to 20,000 TCR beta sequences at a false discovery rate of 0.05 in a later analysis.

There are 14 amino acids in the CDR3, from cysteine to phenylalanine inclusive. Just the 42-base CDR3 DNA is kept, in frame starting at base 1. CDR1 is given as SGHVS and CDR2 as FNYEAQ, both from the germline V gene. V is reduced by 5 bases and J by 4 bases, leaving a spacing of 11 bases between them. The cohort consisted of approximately 690 healthy bone marrow donors. Cohort members were all nominally healthy when sampled, although unrecorded immune exposures were likely present. The donor was CMV seronegative and was included in the group of a few hundred seronegative cohort members. A peripheral blood sample was collected from each donor, and TCR beta sequencing was performed on peripheral blood mononuclear cells. Genomic DNA extraction from the blood cell samples was performed with the Qiagen DNeasy Blood Extraction Kit.

The rearranged segments are TRBV7-6 and TRBJ2-2; there is no confident call for the D gene. The clonotype was recovered from a female donor in good health and CMV-seronegative. The sequenced material came from PBMCs. Here the CDR3 is given as CASSANAVTGELFF. The nucleotide sequence is TGTGCCAGCAGCGCGAACGCGGTCACCGGGGAGCTGTTTTTT.